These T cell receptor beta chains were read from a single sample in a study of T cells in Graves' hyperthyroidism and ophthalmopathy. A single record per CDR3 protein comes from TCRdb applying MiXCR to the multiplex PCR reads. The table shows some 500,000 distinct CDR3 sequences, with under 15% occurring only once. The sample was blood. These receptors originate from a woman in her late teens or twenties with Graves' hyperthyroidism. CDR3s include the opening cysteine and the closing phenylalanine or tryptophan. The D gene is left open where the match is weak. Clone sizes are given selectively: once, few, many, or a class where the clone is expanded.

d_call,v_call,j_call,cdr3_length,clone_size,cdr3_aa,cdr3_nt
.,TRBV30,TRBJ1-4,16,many,CAWRNQGRTTNEKLFF,TGTGCCTGGAGGAACCAGGGACGGACAACTAATGAAAAACTGTTTTTT
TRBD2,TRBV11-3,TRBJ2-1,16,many,CASSLVPSGRIGEQFF,TGTGCCAGCAGCTTAGTTCCCAGCGGGAGAATAGGTGAGCAGTTCTTC
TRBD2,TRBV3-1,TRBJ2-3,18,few,CASSQDYIGTSVPDTQYF,TGTGCCAGCAGCCAAGATTATATAGGGACTAGTGTTCCAGATACGCAGTATTTT
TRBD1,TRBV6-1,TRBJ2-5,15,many,CASLRDRGGKETQYF,TGTGCCAGTCTCCGGGACAGGGGGGGTAAAGAGACCCAGTACTTC
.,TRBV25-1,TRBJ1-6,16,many,CASSALGGLYNSPLHF,TGTGCCAGCAGTGCCTTGGGGGGCTTGTATAATTCACCCCTCCACTTT
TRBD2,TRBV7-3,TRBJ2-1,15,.,CASSRVAGGQNEQFF,TGTGCCAGCAGCCGAGTAGCGGGAGGGCAGAATGAGCAGTTCTTC
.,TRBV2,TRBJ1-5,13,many,CASSSKQGKPQHF,TGTGCCAGCAGTTCCAAACAGGGAAAGCCCCAGCATTTT
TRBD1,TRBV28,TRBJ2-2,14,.,CASSPTGAHGELFF,TGTGCCTCCTCACCCACAGGGGCCCACGGGGAGCTGTTTTTT
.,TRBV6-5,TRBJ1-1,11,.,CASSYEVEAFF,TGTGCCAGCAGTTACGAGGTTGAAGCTTTCTTT
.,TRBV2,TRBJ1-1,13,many,CASSGRGNTEAFF,TGTGCCAGCAGTGGGAGGGGGAACACTGAAGCTTTCTTT
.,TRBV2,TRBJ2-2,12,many,CASSATTGELFF,TGTGCCAGCAGTGCAACCACCGGGGAGCTGTTTTTT
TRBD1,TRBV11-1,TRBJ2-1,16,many,CASSRWGQDEERRQFF,TGTGCCAGCAGCCGCTGGGGACAGGACGAGGAGAGGCGGCAGTTCTTC
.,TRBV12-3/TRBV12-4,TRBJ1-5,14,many,CASSPQQSNQPQHF,TGTGCCAGCAGCCCTCAACAGTCCAATCAGCCCCAGCATTTT
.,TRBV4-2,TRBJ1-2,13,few,CASSTLAYYGYTF,TGTGCCAGCAGCACCTTGGCCTACTATGGCTACACCTTC
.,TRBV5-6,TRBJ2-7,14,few,CASSSTLLQGEQYF,TGTGCCAGCAGCTCAACACTATTACAAGGCGAGCAGTACTTC
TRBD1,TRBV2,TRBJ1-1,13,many,CASIPAGQDEAFF,TGTGCCAGCATCCCCGCGGGACAGGATGAAGCTTTCTTT
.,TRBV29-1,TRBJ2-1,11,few,CSVEQGYEQFF,TGCAGCGTTGAACAGGGATATGAGCAGTTCTTC
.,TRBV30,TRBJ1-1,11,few,CAWSLGGPAFF,TGTGCCTGGAGTTTAGGAGGCCCAGCTTTCTTT
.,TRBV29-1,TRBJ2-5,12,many,CSTRTDQETQYF,TGCAGCACTCGGACGGACCAAGAGACCCAGTACTTC
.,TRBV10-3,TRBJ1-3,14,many,CAIRADNSGNTIYF,TGTGCCATCAGAGCAGATAACTCTGGAAACACCATATATTTT
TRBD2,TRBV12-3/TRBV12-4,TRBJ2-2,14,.,CAIGTSGEVGELFF,TGTGCCATCGGGACTAGCGGTGAAGTAGGGGAGCTGTTTTTT
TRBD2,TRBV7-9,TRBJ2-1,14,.,CASSLISGYNEQFF,TGTGCCAGCAGCTTAATTAGCGGGTACAATGAGCAGTTCTTC
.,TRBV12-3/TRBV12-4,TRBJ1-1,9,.,CASSLGAFF,TGTGCCAGCAGTTTGGGGGCTTTCTTT
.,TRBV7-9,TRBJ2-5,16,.,CASSLAGGGPKETQYF,TGTGCCAGCAGCTTAGCAGGCGGCGGGCCAAAAGAGACCCAGTACTTC
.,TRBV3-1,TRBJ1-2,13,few,CASSQEAGRGYTF,TGTGCCAGCAGCCAAGAGGCTGGTCGAGGCTACACCTTC
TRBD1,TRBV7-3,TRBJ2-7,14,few,CASSAGTGSYEQYF,TGTGCCAGCAGCGCCGGGACAGGGAGTTACGAGCAGTACTTC
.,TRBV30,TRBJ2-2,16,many,CAWSGVPSSGTGELFF,TGTGCCTGGAGTGGAGTCCCAAGTTCTGGCACCGGGGAGCTGTTTTTT
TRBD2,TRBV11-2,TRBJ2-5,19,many,CASSAPGGTSGDPRETQYF,TGTGCCAGCAGCGCTCCTGGGGGGACTAGCGGAGACCCGCGGGAGACCCAGTACTTC
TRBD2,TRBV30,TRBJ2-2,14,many,CAWSTTSDTGELFF,TGTGCCTGGAGTACTACTAGCGACACCGGGGAGCTGTTTTTT
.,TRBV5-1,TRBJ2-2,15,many,CASIQGDYLTGELFF,TGCGCCAGCATCCAGGGGGACTACCTCACCGGGGAGCTGTTTTTT
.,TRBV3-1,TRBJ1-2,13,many,CASSQGAVHGYTF,TGTGCCAGCAGCCAAGGGGCAGTCCATGGCTACACCTTC
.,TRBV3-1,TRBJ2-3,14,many,CASSQGFEGDTQYF,TGTGCCAGCAGCCAAGGATTCGAGGGAGATACGCAGTATTTT